A single sample is the source of the 23 T cell receptor beta chains below, sequenced in a study of T cells after yellow fever vaccination. TCRdb re-called the 5' RACE reads with MiXCR, one entry per CDR3 protein. The data contain some 390,000 distinct CDR3 sequences, 6.2% of them singletons. The starting material was PBMCs, obtained 5 days after the yellow fever booster vaccination. The receptors originated from a man under 40 who received the YFV17D yellow fever vaccine.

This clonotype was recorded a few times. The DNA of the CDR3 is TGTGCCAGCAGCACAGGGGTAAGAAACATTCAGTACTTC. This sequence encodes CASSTGVRNIQYF. The chain couples TRBV11-2 to TRBJ2-4, with TRBD1 matching 7 bases. There are 13 residues in the CDR3. Germline V gene lookup returns CDR1 SGHAT and CDR2 FQNNGV. V trimming: 5 bases; J trimming: 6 bases; junction bases outside the gene matches: 4. The full variable domain, rest sourced from reference TRBV11-2 and TRBJ2-4, is EAGVAQSPRYKIIEKRQSVAFWCNPISGHATLYWYQQILGQGPKLLIQFQNNGVVDDSQLPKDRFSAERLKGVDSTLKIQPAKLEDSAVYLCASSTGVRNIQYFGAGTRLSVL.

The V gene is TRBV28, the J gene TRBJ1-6; 11 bases map to TRBD1. Unmatched junction bases numbered 6, after V lost 6 bases and J lost 8 bases. The CDR3 runs to 15 residues. Per the germline V gene, CDR1 is MDHEN and CDR2 is SYDVKM. The CDR3 reads CASSNPGQGDSPLHF. As DNA, the CDR3 is TGTGCCAGCAGCAATCCGGGACAGGGGGATTCACCCCTCCACTTT. The full variable domain, with the rest looked up from reference TRBV28 and TRBJ1-6, is DVKVTQSSRYLVKRTGEKVFLECVQDMDHENMFWYRQDPGLGLRLIYFSYDVKMKEKGDIPEGYSVSREKKERFSLILESASTNQTSMYLCASSNPGQGDSPLHFGNGTRLTVT.

This clonotype has at least ten counts. This rearrangement joins TRBV12-3 or TRBV12-4 to TRBJ2-3; D gene uncertain. CDR3 length: 12 amino acids. Deletions cut 3 bases from V and 5 bases from J, with 6 bases between. This chain's CDR3 is CASSLKGDTQYF. In DNA, the CDR3 is TGTGCCAGCAGTTTGAAAGGAGATACGCAGTATTTT.

This clonotype was recorded a few times. The chain joins TRBV12-3 or TRBV12-4 to TRBJ1-2; 7 nucleotides align to TRBD1. Trimming took 5 bases from V and 5 from J; bases not matched to a gene: 8. The CDR3 consists of 14 residues. The CDR3 region is CASSPRTGGYGYTF. CDR3 nucleotides: TGTGCCAGCAGTCCGAGGACAGGAGGGTATGGCTACACCTTC.

The V and J genes are TRBV20-1 and TRBJ1-2, with D uncertain. V was cut by 6 bases and J by 1 base, with 21 bases left in between. The CDR3 is 16 residues long. The germline CDR1 and CDR2 sequences are DFQATT and SNEGSKA (reference sequence). CDR3 amino acids: CSAHLPRPRNNYGYTF. The DNA of the CDR3 is TGCAGTGCGCACCTACCCCGACCAAGGAATAACTATGGCTACACCTTC.

This clonotype was recorded at least ten times. The gene calls are TRBV5-1 and TRBJ2-5; 8 positions match TRBD1. This CDR3 has 13 amino acids. V was pared by 4 bases and J by 6 bases, with 5 bases of the junction left unmatched. Germline V lookup: CDR1 SGHRS, CDR2 YFSETQ. CDR3 sequence reads: CASSSDRGQTQYF. CDR3 DNA: TGCGCCAGCAGCAGTGACAGGGGCCAGACCCAGTACTTC. The full variable domain, its missing parts supplied by reference TRBV5-1 and TRBJ2-5, is KAGVTQTPRYLIKTRGQQVTLSCSPISGHRSVSWYQQTPGQGLQFLFEYFSETQRNKGNFPGRFSGRQFSNSRSEMNVSTLELGDSALYLCASSSDRGQTQYFGPGTRLLVL.

The chain employs TRBV20-1 and TRBJ1-1; D not certain. The germline gives CDR1 DFQATT, CDR2 SNEGSKA (reference sequence). The CDR3 has 14 amino acids. Trimming pared 0 bases from V and 1 base from J, leaving 9 bases between. The CDR3 DNA follows: TGCAGTGCTAGAGATTCTTCTCAGAACACTGAAGCTTTCTTT. Translating it yields CSARDSSQNTEAFF.

This clonotype was detected many times. The rearrangement links TRBV4-3 to TRBJ2-2, with a weak D call TRBD2 (6 bases). Germline CDR1 LGHNA, CDR2 YSLEER. V was pared by 1 base and J by 3 bases, with 9 bases between. The CDR3 is made up of 15 amino acids. The CDR3 loop is CASSQAAGYTGELFF. The CDR3 DNA reads TGCGCCAGCAGCCAAGCTGCGGGGTACACCGGGGAGCTGTTTTTT.

The rearrangement links TRBV7-8 to TRBJ2-7; TRBD2 aligns across 8 bases. The germline V gene encodes CDR1 SGHVS and CDR2 FQNEAQ. V was pared by 5 bases and J by 5 bases, with 8 bases of the junction left unmatched. There are 14 residues in the CDR3. The CDR3 is CASSPSGSANEQYF. The CDR3 nucleotides read TGTGCCAGCAGCCCGAGCGGGAGTGCTAACGAGCAGTACTTC.

This clonotype was detected many times. The chain uses TRBV20-1 and TRBJ2-2; D might be TRBD1 (6 bases). This CDR3 is 12 amino acids long. Germline CDR1 reads DFQATT; CDR2 reads SNEGSKA (reference sequence). V lost 7 bases to trimming and J lost 5 bases, with 11 bases between them. The CDR3 region is CSVQTGTGELFF. CDR3 in DNA: TGCAGTGTACAAACAGGGACCGGGGAGCTGTTTTTT.

This clonotype was seen ten or more times. The chain uses TRBV14 and TRBJ2-7; TRBD2 agrees at 9 bases. The germline V gene has CDR1 SGHDN and CDR2 FVKESK. J was trimmed by 4 bases and V by 5 bases; bases with no gene match: 15. The CDR3 is made up of 17 amino acids. CDR3 bases: TGTGCCAGCAGCAGGGGCCTTTATGGTAGCGGGAGTTACGAGCAGTACTTC. This translates into CASSRGLYGSGSYEQYF.

This clonotype showed up many times. This sequence joins TRBV29-1 and TRBJ2-4; D is perhaps TRBD2 (6 bases). The germline V gene has CDR1 SQVTM and CDR2 ANQGSEA. The germline V and J ends were trimmed by 5 bases and 9 bases, with 20 bases remaining between them. This CDR3 region has 14 residues. The DNA of the CDR3 is TGCAGCGTTAAGGCCCGGGAGTGGGGTGGCATTCAGTACTTC. Residues: CSVKAREWGGIQYF.

The rearrangement links TRBV7-2 to TRBJ2-7; TRBD2 agrees at 9 bases. The CDR3 contains 17 residues. Trimming removed 5 bases from V and 1 base from J; junction bases left unmatched: 12. Germline V lookup: CDR1 SGHTA, CDR2 FQGNSA. The CDR3 coding sequence is TGTGCCAGCAGCCAAAGTCCCAGGAGCGGGAGGTCCTACGAGCAGTACTTC. Translating it yields CASSQSPRSGRSYEQYF.

This clonotype was seen a few times. The chain employs TRBV20-1 and TRBJ1-5; TRBD1 might be the D (5 bases). Germline V gene data show CDR1 as DFQATT and CDR2 as SNEGSKA (reference sequence). V was trimmed by 3 bases and J by 1 base, leaving 13 bases between them. The CDR3 contains 15 residues. As DNA, the CDR3 is TGCAGTGCTAGGGCCGGGGGATTAAGCAATCAGCCCCAGCATTTT. It translates to CSARAGGLSNQPQHF.

In its sample, this clonotype was seen many times. The chain links TRBV5-1 to TRBJ2-5; 14 bases are shared with TRBD2. Germline V lookup: CDR1 SGHRS, CDR2 YFSETQ. Trimming removed 4 bases from V and 0 bases from J; junction bases left unmatched: 5. The CDR3 has 17 amino acids. The CDR3 coding sequence is TGCGCCAGCAGCACGGGACTAGCGGGAGCGGACCAAGAGACCCAGTACTTC. This encodes CASSTGLAGADQETQYF. Supplemented by reference TRBV5-1 and TRBJ2-5, the full variable domain reads KAGVTQTPRYLIKTRGQQVTLSCSPISGHRSVSWYQQTPGQGLQFLFEYFSETQRNKGNFPGRFSGRQFSNSRSEMNVSTLELGDSALYLCASSTGLAGADQETQYFGPGTRLLVL.

There are many counts of this clonotype. The V call is TRBV15, the J call TRBJ2-3; D not resolved. Trimming took off 4 bases at V and 2 bases at J, with 10 bases between the two ends. This CDR3 has 14 amino acids. Germline V gene sequence: CDR1 LNHNV, CDR2 YYDKDF (reference sequence). The CDR3 DNA reads TGTGCCACCAGCAAGGATCGTTTCACAGATACGCAGTATTTT. Translated: CATSKDRFTDTQYF.

This chain joins TRBV9 and TRBJ2-5, with 14 nucleotides matching TRBD2. The CDR3 covers 16 residues. V lost 3 bases, J lost 5 bases, and 6 bases stayed unmatched. Germline CDR1 and CDR2: SGDLS and YYNGEE. The CDR3 spells CASSEGLAGAGETQYF. The CDR3 coding sequence is TGTGCCAGCAGCGAGGGACTAGCGGGAGCCGGGGAGACCCAGTACTTC.

The chain combines TRBV5-5 with TRBJ1-3; D gene ambiguous. Trimming took off 1 base at V and 0 bases at J, with 5 bases between the two ends. The CDR3 loop spans 14 amino acids. Germline V gene data show CDR1 as SGHKS and CDR2 as YYEKEE (reference sequence). This chain's CDR3 is CASSLRASGNTIYF. CDR3 DNA: TGTGCCAGCAGCTTGAGGGCCTCTGGAAACACCATATATTTT.

This clonotype appeared a few times. The gene calls are TRBV5-1 and TRBJ2-3; D may match TRBD1 or TRBD2 (5 bases each). The V and J ends lost 0 bases and 4 bases respectively, with 9 bases between them. From germline, CDR1 is SGHRS and CDR2 YFSETQ. CDR3 size: 14 residues. CDR3 nucleotides: TGCGCCAGCAGCTTGGCACGAGGGGCAGATACGCAGTATTTT. It translates to CASSLARGADTQYF.

This clonotype was seen only a few times. The V and J genes are TRBV25-1 and TRBJ2-3, with D possibly TRBD1 on 6 matching bases. Trimming removed 5 bases from V and 1 base from J, with 10 bases in between. The CDR3 totals 14 residues. Germline lookup yields CDR1 MGHDK and CDR2 SYGVNS. The CDR3 sequence: CASSPKGGTDTQYF. The DNA of the CDR3 is TGTGCCAGCAGTCCAAAGGGGGGCACAGATACGCAGTATTTT.

This clonotype was picked up many times. V usage is TRBV5-4 and J usage is TRBJ2-3, with 8 positions matching TRBD2. V gave up 7 bases and J gave up 2 bases; unmatched junction bases: 9. Germline V gene sequence: CDR1 SGHNT, CDR2 YYREEE (reference sequence). The CDR3 covers 15 residues. The chain's CDR3 is CASRPGGSFTDTQYF. CDR3 in DNA: TGTGCCAGCCGGCCGGGAGGGTCGTTCACAGATACGCAGTATTTT.

The J gene is TRBJ2-1, the V gene TRBV5-6; TRBD1 aligns across 8 bases. Germline V gives CDR1 SGHDT, CDR2 YYEEEE. V trimming: 4 bases; J trimming: 8 bases; junction bases outside the gene matches: 11. This CDR3 has 15 residues. CDR3 DNA: TGTGCCAGCAGCAAATGGACAGGGAACGTACATGAGCAGTTCTTC. The encoded protein is CASSKWTGNVHEQFF.

The genes are TRBV7-9 and TRBJ2-1, with D perhaps matching TRBD1 or TRBD2 (5 bases each). CDR3 length: 13 residues. Trimming left V 5 bases short and J 8 bases short, with 13 bases between. The germline V gene encodes CDR1 SEHNR and CDR2 FQNEAQ (reference sequence). In DNA form, the CDR3 reads TGTGCCAGCAGCCAAAAGGGGAGCCATGAGCAGTTCTTC. Its protein is CASSQKGSHEQFF.